What follows are 3 T cell receptor beta chains derived from one specimen sequenced in a study of CD4+ T cells in melanoma. The protocol was immunoSEQ multiplex PCR, while the TCRdb copy is restricted to in-frame clones and leaves out a portion. The sample lists about 8,900 clones, 70% to 80% occurring once. The specimen sequenced was cells from a culture (not recorded whether cultured in vitro). Source of these receptors: a human donor with melanoma.

This clone was observed a handful of times. The chain has TRBV9 and TRBJ1-3; tentatively, D is TRBD1 (5 bases). V lost 3 bases and J 3 bases, leaving 16 bases between the germline ends. CDR3 length: 16 residues. Germline lookup yields CDR1 SGDLS and CDR2 YYNGEE. CDR3 residues: CASSEREYQGGNTIYF. CDR3 nucleotide sequence: TGTGCCAGCAGCGAGCGGGAATATCAGGGTGGAAACACCATATATTTT.

Note on this clone: One end of the junction is discordant with germline, which a read error may explain. The CDR3 sequence: CASSQDQWGQRSF. The CDR3 DNA sequence: TGCGCCAGCAGCCAAGATCAGTGGGGACAGAGGAGCTTC. The V gene is TRBV4-1, the J gene TRBJ2-7; 7 bases map to TRBD1. The germline V gene encodes CDR1 MGHRA and CDR2 YSYEKL. This CDR3 spans 13 amino acids.

The chain joins TRBV10-3 to TRBJ1-1; TRBD1 matches 10 bases. The J segment lost 3 bases and the V segment lost 4 bases, leaving 5 bases of the junction unmatched. Germline CDR1 is ENHRY and CDR2 is SYGVKD. This CDR3 spans 15 amino acids. The CDR3: CAISGDRGLDTEAFF. The CDR3 nucleotides read TGTGCCATCAGTGGGGACAGGGGATTGGACACTGAAGCTTTCTTT.